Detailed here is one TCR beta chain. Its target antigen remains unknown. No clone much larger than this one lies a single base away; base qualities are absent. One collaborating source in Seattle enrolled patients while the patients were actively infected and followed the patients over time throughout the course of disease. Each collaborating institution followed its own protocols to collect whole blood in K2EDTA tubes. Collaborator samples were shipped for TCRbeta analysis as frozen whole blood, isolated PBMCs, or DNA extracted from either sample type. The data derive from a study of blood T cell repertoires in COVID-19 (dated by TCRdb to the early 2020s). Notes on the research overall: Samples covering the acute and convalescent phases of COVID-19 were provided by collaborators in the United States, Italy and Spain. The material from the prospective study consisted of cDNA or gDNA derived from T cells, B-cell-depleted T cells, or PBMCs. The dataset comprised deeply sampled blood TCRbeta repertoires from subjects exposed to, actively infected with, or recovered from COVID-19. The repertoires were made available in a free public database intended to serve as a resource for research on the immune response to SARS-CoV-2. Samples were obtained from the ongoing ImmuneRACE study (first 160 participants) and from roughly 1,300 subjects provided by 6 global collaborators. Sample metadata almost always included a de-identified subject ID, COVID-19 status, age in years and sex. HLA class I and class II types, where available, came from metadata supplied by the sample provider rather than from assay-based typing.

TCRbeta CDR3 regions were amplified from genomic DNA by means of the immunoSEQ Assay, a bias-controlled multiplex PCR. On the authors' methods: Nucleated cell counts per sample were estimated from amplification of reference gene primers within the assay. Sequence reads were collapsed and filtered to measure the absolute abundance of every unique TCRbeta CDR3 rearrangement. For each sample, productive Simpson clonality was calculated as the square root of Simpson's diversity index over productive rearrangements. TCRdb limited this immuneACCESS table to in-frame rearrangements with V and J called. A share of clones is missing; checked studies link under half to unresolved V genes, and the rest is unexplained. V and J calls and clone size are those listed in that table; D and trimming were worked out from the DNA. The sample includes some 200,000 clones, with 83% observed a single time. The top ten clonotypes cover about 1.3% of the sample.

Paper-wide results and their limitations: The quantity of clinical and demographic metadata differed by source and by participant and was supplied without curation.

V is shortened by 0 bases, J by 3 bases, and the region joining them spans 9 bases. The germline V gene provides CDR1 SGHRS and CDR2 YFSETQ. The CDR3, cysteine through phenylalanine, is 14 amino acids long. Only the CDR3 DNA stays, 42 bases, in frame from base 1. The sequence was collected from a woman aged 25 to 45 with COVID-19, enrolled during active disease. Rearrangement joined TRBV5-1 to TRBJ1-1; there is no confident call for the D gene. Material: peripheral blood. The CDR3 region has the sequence CASSLGISDTEAFF. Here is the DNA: TGCGCCAGCAGCTTGGGCATTTCGGACACTGAAGCTTTCTTT.